These 9 T cell receptor beta chains were sequenced from one sample in a study of Ad26.COV2.S vaccination and SARS-CoV-2 variants. Treatment noted: over 15 received Ad26.COV2.S at low or high dose, single or two shots; about 5 received placebo; per-sample allocation not given. The study sampled participants on day 63 after the first vaccine or placebo injection. Assay: immunoSEQ multiplex PCR; the TCRdb copy retains only in-frame clones and omits some. The sample records about 350,000 clones, roughly 85% being singletons. The starting material was peripheral blood, obtained in a trial of Ad26.COV2.S vaccine versus placebo. These receptor sequences come from a person between 18 and 65 years old who received the Ad26.COV2.S COVID-19 vaccine or a placebo.

The chain has TRBV5-4 and TRBJ1-1, with TRBD1 as a possible D gene (5 bases). Trimming took off 0 bases at V and 3 bases at J, with 9 bases between the two ends. CDR1 is SGHNT and CDR2 is YYREEE in the germline V gene (reference sequence). This CDR3 spans 14 amino acids. The CDR3, as DNA: TGTGCCAGCAGCTTGGGACAGCTCGACACTGAAGCTTTCTTT. This encodes CASSLGQLDTEAFF.

The chain couples TRBV7-8 to TRBJ2-7; 8 bases line up with TRBD2. This CDR3 comprises 13 residues. Looked up from germline, CDR1 is SGHVS and CDR2 is FQNEAQ. The junction had 6 bases not matched to a gene; V was cut back by 7 bases and J by 4 bases. The CDR3 region is CASNKREQYEQYF. CDR3 DNA: TGTGCCAGCAACAAGCGGGAGCAGTACGAGCAGTACTTC.

This clone has a handful of counts. The gene calls are TRBV6-1 and TRBJ1-5, with D possibly being TRBD1 (5 bases). CDR1 is MNHNS, CDR2 SASEGT, per germline. The CDR3 loop spans 16 amino acids. Trimming cost V 2 bases and J 0 bases, with 11 bases left between them. The CDR3 loop reads CASSESRTNSNQPQHF. The CDR3 nucleotides read TGTGCCAGCAGTGAATCCAGGACAAATAGCAATCAGCCCCAGCATTTT.

The V and J genes are TRBV10-3 and TRBJ2-3; D is undetermined. The CDR3 consists of 12 residues. V lost 4 bases and J 6 bases, leaving 8 bases between the germline ends. The germline gives CDR1 ENHRY, CDR2 SYGVKD. CDR3 nucleotide sequence: TGTGCCATCAGTGTAGCTGGCGATACGCAGTATTTT. It codes for CAISVAGDTQYF.

V is TRBV2 and J is TRBJ2-3, with D perhaps matching TRBD1 (5 bases). V lost 1 base, J lost 6 bases, and 8 bases lay in between. CDR3 length: 13 residues. CDR1 is SNHLY, CDR2 FYNNEI, per germline. CDR3 in amino acids: CASSEGAGDTQYF. CDR3 DNA sequence: TGTGCCAGCAGTGAAGGGGCAGGGGATACGCAGTATTTT.

V is TRBV10-2 and J is TRBJ1-5; unclear D gene. V dropped 2 bases and J dropped 3 bases, with 8 bases sitting between them. Germline assignment: CDR1 WSHSY and CDR2 SAAADI. This CDR3 has 14 residues. The CDR3 reads CASSEGNTNQPQHF. The CDR3 coding sequence is TGCGCCAGCAGTGAGGGTAACACCAATCAGCCCCAGCATTTT.

The chain couples TRBV7-9 to TRBJ1-5; TRBD1 matches at 9 bases. CDR1 is SEHNR, CDR2 FQNEAQ, per germline (reference sequence). This CDR3 comprises 15 residues. Losses at the gene ends were 6 bases for V and 7 bases for J; bases not matched to a gene: 10. Written as DNA, the CDR3 is TGTGCCAGCAGGGGGGGACAGGGTACCGAACAGCCCCAGCATTTT. Translation gives CASRGGQGTEQPQHF.

The chain links TRBV18 to TRBJ2-7; TRBD1 is a possible D gene (6 bases). There are 14 residues in the CDR3. Germline V lookup: CDR1 KGHSH, CDR2 LQKENI. V lost 1 base to trimming and J lost 1 base, with 8 bases between them. Written as DNA, the CDR3 is TGTGCCAGCTCACCACAAAGGGGGTCCTACGAGCAGTACTTC. Residues: CASSPQRGSYEQYF. The complete variable domain, with remaining parts taken from reference TRBV18 and TRBJ2-7, reads NAGVMQNPRHLVRRRGQEARLRCSPMKGHSHVYWYRQLPEEGLKFMVYLQKENIIDESGMPKERFSAEFPKEGPSILRIQQVVRGDSAAYFCASSPQRGSYEQYFGPGTRLTVT.

The chain is built from TRBV27 and TRBJ2-6, with D possibly being TRBD2 (6 bases). The germline V gene has CDR1 MNHEY and CDR2 SMNVEV (reference sequence). The CDR3 is 17 amino acids. The V end was cut by 2 bases, the J end by 0 bases, with 11 bases between. CDR3 nucleotides: TGTGCCAGCAGTTTAGGGCGGAGGGCCTCTGGGGCCAACGTCCTGACTTTC. As protein: CASSLGRRASGANVLTF.